The clone carrying this T cell receptor beta chain occurred once. The antigen remains unidentified. Both 60 Vbeta primers and 13 Jbeta primers went into the PCR. The method was immunoSEQ multiplex PCR; TCRdb's version includes in-frame clones alone and lacks a portion of them. The sample includes roughly 120,000 clones, 75% to 85% of them seen just once. These data belong to a study of cytomegalovirus exposure and HLA in healthy donors. Notes on the study in general: A later analysis reportedly found fewer N-insertions in an Asian-associated ancestry cluster than the roughly 680-donor mean. Researchers reportedly found TCR beta sequences accurately predicted most subjects' HLA-A and HLA-B alleles. There were some public TCRs occurring in many donors, but most TCR sequences were rare. A later analysis by the authors found several of the most significant clusters apparently linked to common viral pathogens.

The CDR3 extends over 14 amino acids. V gave up 9 bases and J gave up 7 bases, with 20 bases separating them. The germline gives CDR1 SGHNT, CDR2 YYREEE (reference sequence). This receptor was taken from a male donor in good health and CMV-seronegative. V is TRBV5-4 and J is TRBJ1-5, with D perhaps matching TRBD1 (6 bases). The sequenced sample was PBMCs. The CDR3 spells CATSNAGGRQPQHF. The DNA of the CDR3 is TGTGCCACCTCGAATGCGGGGGGGCGGCAGCCCCAGCATTTT.